The TCR beta chain described here comes from a study of identical twins. The study's findings and limits: For zero-insertion analyses, partial confounding could come from invariant MAIT and iNKT cells.

TCRdb passed the 5' RACE reads through MiXCR, listing each CDR3 protein once. The data contain approximately 670,000 distinct CDR3 sequences, around 6% of them singletons. This clonotype appeared many times. Its target is not known. Healthy Caucasians made up all donors. Per germline, CDR1 DFQATT and CDR2 SNEGSKA (reference sequence). Trimming left V 6 bases short and J 2 bases short, with 13 bases between. CDR3 length: 13 residues. The chain couples TRBV20-1 to TRBJ2-5; no clear D gene. The clonotype was recovered from a man aged 18 to 30 in good health. The sample was naive T cells sorted from blood. The CDR3 region has the DNA TGCAGTGCGAAAAGGGTAGTGCAAGAGACCCAGTACTTC. Translated, it gives CSAKRVVQETQYF.